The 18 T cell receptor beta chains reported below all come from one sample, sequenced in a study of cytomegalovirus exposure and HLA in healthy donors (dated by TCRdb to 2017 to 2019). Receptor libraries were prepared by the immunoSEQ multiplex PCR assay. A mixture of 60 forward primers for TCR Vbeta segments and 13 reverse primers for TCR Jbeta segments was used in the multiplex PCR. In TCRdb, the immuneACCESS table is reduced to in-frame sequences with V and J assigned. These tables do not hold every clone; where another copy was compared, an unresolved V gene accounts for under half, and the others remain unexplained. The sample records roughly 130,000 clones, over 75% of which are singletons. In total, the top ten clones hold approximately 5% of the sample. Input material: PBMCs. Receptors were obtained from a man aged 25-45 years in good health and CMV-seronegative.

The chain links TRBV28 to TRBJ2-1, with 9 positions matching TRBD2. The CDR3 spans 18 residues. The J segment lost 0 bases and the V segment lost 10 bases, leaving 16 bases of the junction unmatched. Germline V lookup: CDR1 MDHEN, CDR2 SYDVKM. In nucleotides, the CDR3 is TGTGCCACCAGGAGGAGATACCGTAGCGGGGGCTCCTACAATGAGCAGTTCTTC. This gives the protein CATRRRYRSGGSYNEQFF.

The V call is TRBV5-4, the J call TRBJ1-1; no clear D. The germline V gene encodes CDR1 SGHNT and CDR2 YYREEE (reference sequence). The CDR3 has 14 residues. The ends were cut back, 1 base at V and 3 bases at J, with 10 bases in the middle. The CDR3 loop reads CASSLWATDTEAFF. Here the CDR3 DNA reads TGTGCCAGCAGCTTGTGGGCTACGGACACTGAAGCTTTCTTT.

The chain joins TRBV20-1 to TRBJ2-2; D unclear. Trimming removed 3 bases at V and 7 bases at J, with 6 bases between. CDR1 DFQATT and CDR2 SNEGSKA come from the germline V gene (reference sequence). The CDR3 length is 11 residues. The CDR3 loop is CSASRSGELFF. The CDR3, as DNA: TGCAGTGCTAGTCGGAGCGGGGAGCTGTTTTTT.

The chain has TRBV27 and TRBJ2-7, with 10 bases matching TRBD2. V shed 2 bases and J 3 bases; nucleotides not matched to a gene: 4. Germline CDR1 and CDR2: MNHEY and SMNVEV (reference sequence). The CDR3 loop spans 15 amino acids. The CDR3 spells CASSLKRGGDYEQYF. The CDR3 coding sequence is TGTGCCAGCAGTTTAAAGCGGGGGGGGGACTACGAGCAGTACTTC.

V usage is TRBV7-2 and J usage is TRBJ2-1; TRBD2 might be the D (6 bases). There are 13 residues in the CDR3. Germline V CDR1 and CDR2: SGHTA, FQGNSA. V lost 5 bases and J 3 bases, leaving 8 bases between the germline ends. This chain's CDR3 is CASSRDFYNEQFF. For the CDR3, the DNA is TGTGCCAGCAGCCGGGACTTCTACAATGAGCAGTTCTTC.

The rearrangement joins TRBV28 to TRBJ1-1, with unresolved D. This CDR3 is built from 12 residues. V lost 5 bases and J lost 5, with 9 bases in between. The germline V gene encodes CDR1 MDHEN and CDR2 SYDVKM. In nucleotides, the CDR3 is TGTGCCAGCAGTACAGTGGGTACTGAAGCTTTCTTT. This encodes CASSTVGTEAFF.

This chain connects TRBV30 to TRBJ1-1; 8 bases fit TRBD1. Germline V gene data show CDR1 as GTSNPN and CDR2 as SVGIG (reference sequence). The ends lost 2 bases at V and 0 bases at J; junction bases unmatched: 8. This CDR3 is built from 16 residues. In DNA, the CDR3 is TGTGCCTGGAGTCGGACAGGGCACAGAATGAACACTGAAGCTTTCTTT. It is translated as CAWSRTGHRMNTEAFF.

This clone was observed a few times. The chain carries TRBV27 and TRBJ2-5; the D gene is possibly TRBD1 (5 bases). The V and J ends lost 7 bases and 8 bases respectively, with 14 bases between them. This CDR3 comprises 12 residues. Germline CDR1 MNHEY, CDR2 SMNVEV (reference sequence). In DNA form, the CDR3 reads TGTGCCAGCACCTCAGAAGGGGATACCCAGTACTTC. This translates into CASTSEGDTQYF.

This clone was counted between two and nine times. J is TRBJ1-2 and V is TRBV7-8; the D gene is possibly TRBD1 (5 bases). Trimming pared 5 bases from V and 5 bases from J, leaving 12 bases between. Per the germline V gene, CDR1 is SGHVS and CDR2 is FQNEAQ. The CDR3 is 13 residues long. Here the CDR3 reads CASSPTGGYGYTF. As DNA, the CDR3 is TGTGCCAGCAGCCCCACAGGTGGATATGGCTACACCTTC.

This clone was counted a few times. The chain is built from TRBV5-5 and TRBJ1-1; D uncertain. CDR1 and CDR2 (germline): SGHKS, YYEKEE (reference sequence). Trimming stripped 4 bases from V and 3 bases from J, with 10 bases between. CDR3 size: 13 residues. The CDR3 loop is CASSLALYTEAFF. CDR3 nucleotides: TGTGCCAGCAGCCTGGCCCTTTACACTGAAGCTTTCTTT.

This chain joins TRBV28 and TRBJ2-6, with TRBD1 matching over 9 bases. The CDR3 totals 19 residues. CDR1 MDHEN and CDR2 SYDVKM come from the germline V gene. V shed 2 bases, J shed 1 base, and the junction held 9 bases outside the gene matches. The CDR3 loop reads CASSLHSGTGPSGANVLTF. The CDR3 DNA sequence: TGTGCCAGCAGTTTACACTCCGGGACAGGGCCGTCTGGGGCCAACGTCCTGACTTTC.

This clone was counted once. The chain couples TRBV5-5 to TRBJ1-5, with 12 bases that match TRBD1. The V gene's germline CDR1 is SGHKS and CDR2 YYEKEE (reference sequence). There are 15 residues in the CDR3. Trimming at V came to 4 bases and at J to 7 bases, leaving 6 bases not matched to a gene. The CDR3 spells CASSPGQGAWQPQHF. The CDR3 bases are TGTGCCAGCAGCCCGGGACAGGGGGCTTGGCAGCCCCAGCATTTT. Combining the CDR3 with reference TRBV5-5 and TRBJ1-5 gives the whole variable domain DAGVTQSPTHLIKTRGQQVTLRCSPISGHKSVSWYQQVLGQGPQFIFQYYEKEERGRGNFPDRFSARQFPNYSSELNVNALLLGDSALYLCASSPGQGAWQPQHFGDGTRLSIL.

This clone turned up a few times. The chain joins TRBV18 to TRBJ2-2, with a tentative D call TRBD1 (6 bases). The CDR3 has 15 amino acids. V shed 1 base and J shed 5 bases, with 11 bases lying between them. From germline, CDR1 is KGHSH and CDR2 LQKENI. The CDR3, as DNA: TGTGCCAGCTCACCACTACAGGGAGTTACCGGGGAGCTGTTTTTT. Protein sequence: CASSPLQGVTGELFF.

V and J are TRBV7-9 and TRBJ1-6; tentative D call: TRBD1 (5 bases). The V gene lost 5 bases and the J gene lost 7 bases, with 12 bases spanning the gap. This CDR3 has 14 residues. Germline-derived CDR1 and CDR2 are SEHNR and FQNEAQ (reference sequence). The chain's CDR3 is CASSRDGGNSPLHF. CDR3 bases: TGTGCCAGCAGCCGGGACGGGGGAAATTCACCCCTCCACTTT.

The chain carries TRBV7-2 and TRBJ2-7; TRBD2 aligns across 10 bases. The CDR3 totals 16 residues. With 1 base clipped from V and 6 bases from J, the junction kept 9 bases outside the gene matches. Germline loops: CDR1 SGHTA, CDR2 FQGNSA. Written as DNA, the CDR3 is TGTGCCAGCAGCTTAGGGCTAGCGGGGGCCCGTGGCGAGCAGTACTTC. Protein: CASSLGLAGARGEQYF.

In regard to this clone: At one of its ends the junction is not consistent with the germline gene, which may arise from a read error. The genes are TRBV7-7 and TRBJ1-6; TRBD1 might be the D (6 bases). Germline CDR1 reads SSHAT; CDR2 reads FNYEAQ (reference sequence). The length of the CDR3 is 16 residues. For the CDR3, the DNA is TGTGCTAGCAGCCCAACGGACAGAGCCATACGCCCACCCCTCCACTTT. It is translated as CASSPTDRAIRPPLHF.

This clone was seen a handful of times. The DNA for the CDR3 is TGTGCCAGCATTAAGTTGGGGGCGGGAGAGACCCAGTACTTC. It encodes CASIKLGAGETQYF. This chain joins TRBV7-9 and TRBJ2-5, with D possibly being TRBD1 (6 bases). The CDR3 extends over 14 amino acids. Germline V gene lookup returns CDR1 SEHNR and CDR2 FQNEAQ (reference sequence). V was cut by 7 bases and J by 4 bases, with 16 bases left in between.

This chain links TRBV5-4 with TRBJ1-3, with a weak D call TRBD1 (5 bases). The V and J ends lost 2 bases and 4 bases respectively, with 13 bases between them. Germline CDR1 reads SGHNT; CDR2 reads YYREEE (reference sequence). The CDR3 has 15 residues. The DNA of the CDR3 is TGTGCCAGCAGCTTAGGGGTTTTCTCAGGAAACACCATATATTTT. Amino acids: CASSLGVFSGNTIYF.